This T cell receptor beta chain originates from a study of T cell repertoires in cytomegalovirus infection. Study-level background: Indications came from public TCR beta signatures; they pointed to CMV infection and to a matching HLA type.

Each CDR3 protein is one row after TCRdb ran MiXCR on the reads. This sample carries 150,000 to 200,000 distinct CDR3 sequences, roughly 27% of them seen once, and the ten largest clones take just over 30%. Findings of the study overall: Of the TCR beta families, the public ones yielded a cumulative frequency that identified carriers of CMV plus the relevant HLA. CMV-specific HLA-C-restricted TCR beta clonotypes dominated the ex vivo response.

CDR1 SEHNR and CDR2 FQNEAQ come from the germline V gene (reference sequence). With V trimmed by 3 bases and J by 14 bases, 7 bases remained unmatched. The CDR3 consists of 12 residues. Concerning this clonotype itself: Its antigen is currently unknown.

The chain uses TRBV7-9 and TRBJ2-4, with 7 bases aligning to TRBD1. Sequencing was performed on PBMCs. The sequence was obtained from a human donor in good health (CMV status not recorded). Some clones in this sample may be carry-over from other donors' samples. The chain's CDR3 is CASSFAGDREYF. The CDR3 bases are TGTGCCAGCAGCTTCGCCGGTGACAGGGAGTACTTC. Drawing the rest from reference TRBV7-9 and TRBJ2-4, the complete variable domain is DTGVSQNPRHKITKRGQNVTFRCDPISEHNRLYWYRQTLGQGPEFLTYFQNEAQLEKSRLLSDRFSAERPKGSFSTLEIQRTEQGDSAMYLCASSFAGDREYFGAGTRLSVL.